This entry concerns a single T cell receptor beta chain. The clone's antigen remains unknown. Per-base qualities were not stored, and no clone one base away is much larger. Sequences MNHNS (CDR1) and SASEGT (CDR2) are obtained from the germline V gene. The CDR3 numbers 16 residues from cysteine through phenylalanine. CDR3 DNA is the only sequence kept; it has 48 bases, read in frame from the first base. V sheds 6 bases and J sheds 0 bases, leaving 14 bases between their ends. This record belongs to a study of patients and donors after allogeneic stem cell transplantation (dated by TCRdb to 2018 to 2021). The method behind the library was RT-PCR. The reads were generated on a NextSeq 550. In-frame beta chains were kept once TCRdb had trimmed the public reads at Q25 with fastp and called clones with MiXCR. Rows with one shared CDR3 protein collapse into an entry with the most common genes and DNA. The sample contains about 230,000 distinct CDR3 sequences, 13% to 15% of them found a single time. Jointly, the top ten make up more than 9% of the sample.

This chain is built from TRBV6-1 and TRBJ2-2; the D call is tentative, TRBD1 or TRBD2, as each matches 5 bases. Sequences were obtained from blood, either unsorted or a sorted T cell fraction (not recorded which). This TCR came from a human donor who was either an allogeneic HSCT recipient or a stem cell or donor lymphocyte infusion donor (not recorded which). It is not recorded whose cells these are; they may come from a transplant donor. DNA sequence: TGTGCCAGCAGGCCGGTAGGGACGGCGAACACCGGGGAGCTGTTTTTT. It translates as CASRPVGTANTGELFF.